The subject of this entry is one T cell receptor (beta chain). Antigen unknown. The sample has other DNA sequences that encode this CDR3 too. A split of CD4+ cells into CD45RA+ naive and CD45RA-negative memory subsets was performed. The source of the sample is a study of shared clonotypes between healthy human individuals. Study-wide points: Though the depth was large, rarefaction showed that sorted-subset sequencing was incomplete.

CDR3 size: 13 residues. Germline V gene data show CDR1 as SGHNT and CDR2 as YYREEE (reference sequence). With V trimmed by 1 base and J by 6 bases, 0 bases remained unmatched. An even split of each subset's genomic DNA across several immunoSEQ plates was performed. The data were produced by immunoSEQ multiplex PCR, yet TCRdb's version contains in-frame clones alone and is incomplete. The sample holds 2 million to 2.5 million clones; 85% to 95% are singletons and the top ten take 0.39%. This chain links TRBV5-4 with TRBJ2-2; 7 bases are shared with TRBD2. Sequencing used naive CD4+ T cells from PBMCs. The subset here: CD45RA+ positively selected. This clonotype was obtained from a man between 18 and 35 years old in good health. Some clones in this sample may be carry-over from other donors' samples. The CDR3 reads CASSLRGAGELFF. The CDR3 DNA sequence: TGTGCCAGCAGCTTGCGGGGGGCCGGGGAGCTGTTTTTT.